This TCR beta chain was sequenced in a study of T cells in Graves' hyperthyroidism and ophthalmopathy. General study findings and limits: Appearing also in blood were most of the thyroid clonotypes expanded above 0.001.

Patients with ophthalmopathy all had a Clinical Activity Score of at least 3, a NOSPECS grade of at least 4 and duration under 3 months. Patients were excluded for uncontrolled infection, other autoimmune disease, pregnancy or lactation. Cells are PBMCs isolated from 9 to 10 ml of fresh blood. Amplification yielded TCR beta CDR3 regions, with RNA transcripts as the source. The HTBI set primed first-round TCR CDR3 RT-PCR. TCRdb reprocessed the multiplex PCR reads via MiXCR and lists one record per CDR3 protein. The repertoire has about 260,000 distinct CDR3 sequences, about a sixth of them found once; the top ten carry about 29%. Trimming left V 7 bases short and J 6 bases short, with 30 bases between. Per germline, CDR1 LGHNA and CDR2 YSLEER. This CDR3 spans 19 amino acids. With respect to this clonotype: The antigen is not known.

The source of this sequence is a woman in her late teens or twenties with Graves' ophthalmopathy. Sequencing was carried out using blood. The V gene is TRBV4-3, the J gene TRBJ1-4, with D perhaps TRBD1 (5 bases). The CDR3 sequence: CASNPKTPDRNPIDEKLFF. The CDR3 DNA reads as TGCGCCAGCAACCCGAAAACCCCAGACAGAAACCCCATCGATGAAAAACTGTTTTTT.